Following are 14 T cell receptor beta chains from one sample sequenced in a study of blood T cell repertoires in COVID-19. Measured with immunoSEQ multiplex PCR; TCRdb has only the in-frame clones, and not every one. The data show 180,000 or so clones, around 86% seen once. The material sequenced was peripheral blood. The receptors derive from a man in his fifties or sixties with acute or convalescent COVID-19.

The chain joins TRBV7-8 to TRBJ2-2; D might be TRBD2 (7 bases). The CDR3 consists of 15 residues. V was shortened by 5 bases and J by 7 bases, with 17 bases between the two germline ends. Germline CDR1 reads SGHVS; CDR2 reads FQNEAQ. CDR3 amino acids: CASSHRGGGIGELFF. The CDR3 nucleotides are TGTGCCAGCAGCCACCGGGGAGGGGGGATCGGGGAGCTGTTTTTT.

This rearrangement joins TRBV2 to TRBJ2-1; 7 bases map to TRBD1. J gave up 12 bases and V 5 bases, and 7 bases lay outside the gene matches. CDR3 length: 12 residues. Per the germline V gene, CDR1 is SNHLY and CDR2 is FYNNEI. CDR3 protein: CASSRDSAVQFF. For the CDR3, the DNA is TGTGCCAGCAGTCGGGACAGTGCTGTGCAGTTCTTC.

The chain employs TRBV7-9 and TRBJ1-6; 7 bases align to TRBD1. The CDR3 is 15 amino acids. The V gene's germline CDR1 is SEHNR and CDR2 FQNEAQ (reference sequence). J lost 10 bases, V lost 5 bases, and 11 bases had no gene match. CDR3 nucleotide sequence: TGTGCCAGCAGCAACAGGGTGGACAGGCAATCACCCCTCCACTTT. The encoded protein is CASSNRVDRQSPLHF.

The rearrangement uses TRBV18 and TRBJ1-1, with D perhaps TRBD1 (5 bases). V lost 2 bases to trimming and J lost 3 bases, with 10 bases between them. The CDR3 is made up of 14 amino acids. Germline CDR1 reads KGHSH; CDR2 reads LQKENI. Here the CDR3 reads CASSPWVGDTEAFF. The CDR3 region has the DNA TGTGCCAGCTCACCATGGGTAGGGGACACTGAAGCTTTCTTT.

The rearrangement uses TRBV28 and TRBJ2-1; 11 bases align to TRBD2. V shed 5 bases, J shed 7 bases, and the junction held 7 bases outside the gene matches. This CDR3 comprises 15 residues. Looked up from germline, CDR1 is MDHEN and CDR2 is SYDVKM. The CDR3 reads CASSVSGRAKNEQFF. The CDR3, as DNA: TGTGCCAGCAGTGTTAGCGGGAGGGCCAAGAATGAGCAGTTCTTC.

V usage is TRBV19 and J usage is TRBJ1-1, with TRBD1 matching 10 bases. Trimming took 4 bases from V and 2 from J; bases not matched to a gene: 7. This CDR3 has 16 amino acids. Germline V gene data show CDR1 as LNHDA and CDR2 as SQIVND (reference sequence). The CDR3 spells CASSTRDRGLNTEAFF. The CDR3 DNA is TGTGCCAGTAGTACCCGGGACAGGGGCCTAAACACTGAAGCTTTCTTT.

The chain recombines TRBV5-4 with TRBJ2-3; weak D call: TRBD2 (6 bases). CDR1 is SGHNT and CDR2 is YYREEE in the germline V gene (reference sequence). V was trimmed by 0 bases and J by 6 bases, leaving 11 bases between them. This CDR3 is 14 amino acids long. DNA for the CDR3: TGTGCCAGCAGCTTGGCTTCCGGAGGGGATACGCAGTATTTT. Amino acids: CASSLASGGDTQYF.

This rearrangement joins TRBV5-1 to TRBJ1-2; no definite D call. The germline V and J ends were trimmed by 7 bases and 2 bases, with 21 bases remaining between them. Germline-derived CDR1 and CDR2 are SGHRS and YFSETQ. CDR3 length: 16 amino acids. CDR3 sequence reads: CASRQRAALLNYGYTF. As DNA, the CDR3 is TGCGCCAGCCGTCAGCGGGCGGCACTTCTAAACTATGGCTACACCTTC.

V and J are TRBV7-9 and TRBJ1-2; 7 bases agree with TRBD1. Germline CDR1 and CDR2: SEHNR and FQNEAQ (reference sequence). J gave up 8 bases and V 5 bases, and 8 bases lay outside the gene matches. The CDR3 has 13 residues. The CDR3 coding sequence is TGTGCCAGCAGCCCCAGGGGGAGTATGGGCTACACCTTC. The encoded protein is CASSPRGSMGYTF.

V and J are TRBV7-2 and TRBJ2-2; D unresolved. The CDR3 totals 16 residues. Deletions cut 3 bases from V and 1 base from J, with 12 bases between. Per germline, CDR1 SGHTA and CDR2 FQGNSA. The CDR3 nucleotides are TGTGCCAGCAGCTTGACTTTTTCGGAGAACACCGGGGAGCTGTTTTTT. This translates into CASSLTFSENTGELFF.

This chain joins TRBV5-1 and TRBJ1-5; TRBD1 might be the D (5 bases). The germline gives CDR1 SGHRS, CDR2 YFSETQ. The CDR3 extends over 14 amino acids. V was pared by 0 bases and J by 9 bases, with 13 bases between. This CDR3 is CASSLAPGGGPQHF. The DNA of the CDR3 is TGCGCCAGCAGCTTGGCTCCGGGGGGAGGGCCCCAGCATTTT.

The rearrangement joins TRBV7-3 to TRBJ2-7; 9 bases are shared with TRBD2. With V trimmed by 8 bases and J by 3 bases, 11 bases remained unmatched. From germline, CDR1 is SGHTA and CDR2 FQGTGA. The CDR3 totals 15 residues. The CDR3 bases are TGTGCCAGCTCGGAGGCTAGCGGGATTATCTACGAGCAGTACTTC. Encoded protein: CASSEASGIIYEQYF.

The V call is TRBV6-5, the J call TRBJ2-7, with D possibly TRBD2 on 6 matching bases. Germline assignment: CDR1 MNHEY and CDR2 SVGAGI. This CDR3 spans 14 amino acids. The ends were cut back, 4 bases at V and 2 bases at J, with 12 bases in the middle. CDR3 sequence: CASSFNSGTYEQYF. The CDR3 coding sequence is TGTGCCAGCAGTTTTAATAGCGGCACCTACGAGCAGTACTTC.

The gene calls are TRBV11-1 and TRBJ1-2; TRBD1 matches at 7 bases. The CDR3 spans 13 residues. Trimming removed 6 bases from V and 7 bases from J; junction bases left unmatched: 8. Germline CDR1 SGHAT, CDR2 FQDESV (reference sequence). CDR3 in amino acids: CASRMTGLGGYTF. CDR3 nucleotides: TGTGCCAGCAGGATGACAGGGCTGGGTGGCTACACCTTC.